This TCR beta chain was retrieved from a study of T cell clusters in autoimmune cytopenias. Points from the study as a whole: TRB repertoire shifts in secondary cytopenia and chronic lymphocytic leukemia mostly reflected lymphoma, not autoimmunity. Comparing secondary cytopenia with chronic lymphocytic leukemia showed no cluster-lack signature, apparently masked by lymphoma repertoire.

TRB rearrangements were amplified by touch-down multiplex PCR with mixed TRB-A/B primers. TCRdb reanalyzed the multiplex PCR reads and collapses them to one entry per CDR3 protein, without DNA. The table lists about 4,300 distinct CDR3 sequences, with about 21% in the top ten. TRB was amplified from about 270 ng of peripheral blood genomic DNA per sample. With regard to this clonotype: Its matching antigen is unknown.

The CDR3 is 16 residues long. Germline V gives CDR1 KGHDR, CDR2 SFDVKD. The sequence derives from a human donor with an autoimmune cytopenia or autoimmune hepatitis (not recorded which). The chain has TRBV24-1 and TRBJ2-2; as DNA is missing, the TRBD1 call by TCRdb cannot be tested. Sequencing was performed on peripheral blood. CDR3 in amino acids: CATSDPGGQVTGELFF.